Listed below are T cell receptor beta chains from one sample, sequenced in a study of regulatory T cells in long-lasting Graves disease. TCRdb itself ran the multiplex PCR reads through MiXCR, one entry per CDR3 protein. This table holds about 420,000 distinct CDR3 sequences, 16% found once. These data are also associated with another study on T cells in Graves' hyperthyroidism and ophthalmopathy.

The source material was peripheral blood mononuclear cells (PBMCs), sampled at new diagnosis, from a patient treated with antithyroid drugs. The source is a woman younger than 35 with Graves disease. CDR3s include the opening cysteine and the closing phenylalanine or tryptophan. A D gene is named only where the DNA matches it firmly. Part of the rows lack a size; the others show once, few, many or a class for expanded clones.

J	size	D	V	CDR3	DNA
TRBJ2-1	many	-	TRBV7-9	CASSLTSSYNEQFF	TGTGCCAGCAGCTTAACGAGCTCCTACAATGAGCAGTTCTTC
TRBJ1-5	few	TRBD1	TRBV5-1	CASSSGQGDQPQHF	TGCGCCAGCAGCTCGGGACAGGGGGATCAGCCCCAGCATTTT
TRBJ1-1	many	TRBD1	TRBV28	CASSPPRGWDSMNTEAFF	TGTGCCAGCAGTCCCCCACGAGGGTGGGACAGCATGAACACTGAAGCTTTCTTT
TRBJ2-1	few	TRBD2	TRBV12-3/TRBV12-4	CASSLGTSSGEQFF	TGTGCCAGCAGTTTAGGGACTAGCTCTGGTGAGCAGTTCTTC
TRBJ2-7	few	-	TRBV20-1	CSAREIGSFYEQYF	TGCAGTGCTAGAGAAATTGGGAGCTTTTACGAGCAGTACTTC
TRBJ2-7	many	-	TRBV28	CASSGGSYEQYF	TGTGCCAGCAGTGGGGGATCCTACGAGCAGTACTTC
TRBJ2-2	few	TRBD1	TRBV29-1	CSVGTGSGELFF	TGCAGCGTGGGGACAGGGTCCGGGGAGCTGTTTTTT
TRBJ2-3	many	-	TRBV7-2	CASSFYSRSDTQYF	TGTGCCAGCAGCTTCTACAGTAGGTCAGATACGCAGTATTTT
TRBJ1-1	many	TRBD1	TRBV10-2	CASRQIPSGQADSEAFF	TGCGCCAGCAGGCAGATTCCTTCGGGACAGGCTGACAGTGAAGCTTTCTTT
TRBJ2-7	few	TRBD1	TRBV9	CASSVAGQGYEQYF	TGTGCCAGCAGCGTAGCGGGACAGGGCTACGAGCAGTACTTC
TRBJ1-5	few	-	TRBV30	CAWGRDTNQPQHF	TGTGCCTGGGGCCGGGACACCAATCAGCCCCAGCATTTT
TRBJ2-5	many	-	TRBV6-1	CASRPSMRQQETQYF	TGTGCCAGCAGACCATCTATGCGACAGCAAGAGACCCAGTACTTC
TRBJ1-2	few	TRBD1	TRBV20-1	CSRQGAYGYTF	TGCAGCAGACAGGGCGCCTATGGCTACACCTTC
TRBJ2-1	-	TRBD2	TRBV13	CASTDQAGGPSNEQFF	TGTGCCAGCACCGACCAAGCGGGAGGGCCCTCGAATGAGCAGTTCTTC
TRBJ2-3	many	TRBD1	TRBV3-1	CASSVDRGADTQYF	TGTGCCAGCAGCGTTGACAGGGGCGCAGATACGCAGTATTTT
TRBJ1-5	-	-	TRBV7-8	CASSLEGLSNQPQHF	TGTGCCAGCAGCTTAGAGGGTCTTAGCAATCAGCCCCAGCATTTT
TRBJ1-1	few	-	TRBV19	CASSMLQGIYTEAFF	TGTGCCAGTAGTATGTTGCAGGGAATCTACACTGAAGCTTTCTTT
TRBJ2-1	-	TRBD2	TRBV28	CASSPSLGGRADEQFF	TGTGCCAGCAGTCCCTCCCTAGGCGGGAGGGCCGATGAGCAGTTCTTC
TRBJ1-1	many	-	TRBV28	CASSPPPGNTEAFF	TGTGCCAGCAGTCCCCCCCCAGGGAACACTGAAGCTTTCTTT